This is a list of T cell receptor beta chains from one sample in a study of regulatory T cells in long-lasting Graves disease. TCRdb processed the multiplex PCR reads anew with MiXCR; each CDR3 protein has one entry. The sample includes about 320,000 distinct CDR3 sequences, over 15% of them seen just once. The sequences come from peripheral blood mononuclear cells (PBMCs), collected at new diagnosis, from a patient treated with antithyroid drugs. The receptor source for this set is a female donor with Graves disease. Both conserved end residues are part of each CDR3. The order of the fields is V gene, D gene, J gene, clone size, CDR3 DNA, CDR3 protein. The D gene is left open where the match is weak. A clone size is listed for some rows: how often the clone was seen (once, few, many), or a class if it is expanded.

v_call: TRBV27; d_call: -; j_call: TRBJ1-5; clone_size: few; cdr3_nt: TGTGCCAGCAGTACAGGGCGGGAGCCCCAGCATTTT; cdr3_aa: CASSTGREPQHF
v_call: TRBV4-2; d_call: TRBD2; j_call: TRBJ2-1; clone_size: few; cdr3_nt: TGTGCCAGCAGCCAAGATCTGGCTAGCGGGAGTCGCGGTGAGCAGTTCTTC; cdr3_aa: CASSQDLASGSRGEQFF
v_call: TRBV11-2; d_call: -; j_call: TRBJ2-1; clone_size: many; cdr3_nt: TGTGCCAGCAGCTTAGTCAGAGAGAGTGAGCAGTTCTTC; cdr3_aa: CASSLVRESEQFF
v_call: TRBV28; d_call: -; j_call: TRBJ1-2; clone_size: -; cdr3_nt: TGTGCCAGCAGTTTAGACCAGGCAGACTACACCTTC; cdr3_aa: CASSLDQADYTF
v_call: TRBV6-2/TRBV6-3; d_call: -; j_call: TRBJ1-1; clone_size: -; cdr3_nt: TGTGCCAGCAGTGACTGGGGGAGTGGAAACACTGAAGCTTTCTTT; cdr3_aa: CASSDWGSGNTEAFF
v_call: TRBV20-1; d_call: TRBD2; j_call: TRBJ2-2; clone_size: -; cdr3_nt: TGCAGTGCTAGAGATCTACTAGCGGGAGCTATCGGGGAGCTGTTTTTT; cdr3_aa: CSARDLLAGAIGELFF
v_call: TRBV7-3; d_call: TRBD1; j_call: TRBJ1-5; clone_size: many; cdr3_nt: TGTGCCAGCAGTTATCTGTCTAGCGGACAGGGCACTCAGCCCCAGCATTTT; cdr3_aa: CASSYLSSGQGTQPQHF
v_call: TRBV24-1; d_call: -; j_call: TRBJ2-3; clone_size: few; cdr3_nt: TGTGCCACCAGTGATTTGGGCGAGAGCACAGATACGCAGTATTTT; cdr3_aa: CATSDLGESTDTQYF
v_call: TRBV6-1; d_call: TRBD2; j_call: TRBJ2-1; clone_size: many; cdr3_nt: TGTGCCAGCAGTGAAAGCACTAGCGGGTTCGGTGAGCAGTTCTTC; cdr3_aa: CASSESTSGFGEQFF
v_call: TRBV5-1; d_call: -; j_call: TRBJ2-3; clone_size: many; cdr3_nt: TGCGCCAGCAGCCTTCAAGACACAGATACGCAGTATTTT; cdr3_aa: CASSLQDTDTQYF
v_call: TRBV11-2; d_call: TRBD2; j_call: TRBJ2-1; clone_size: -; cdr3_nt: TGTGCCAGCAGCACCCGACCTCCTAGCGGACTCTCCTACAATGAGCAGTTCTTC; cdr3_aa: CASSTRPPSGLSYNEQFF
v_call: TRBV15; d_call: -; j_call: TRBJ2-1; clone_size: few; cdr3_nt: TGTGCCACCAGCGTAAGGAGGGGGGCGAGAAATGAGCAGTTCTTC; cdr3_aa: CATSVRRGARNEQFF
v_call: TRBV5-1; d_call: -; j_call: TRBJ2-2; clone_size: few; cdr3_nt: TGCGCCAGCAGCTTGCAGACTTTGCGGGATGCCGGGGAGCTGTTTTTT; cdr3_aa: CASSLQTLRDAGELFF
v_call: TRBV6-1; d_call: -; j_call: TRBJ2-5; clone_size: -; cdr3_nt: TGTGCCAGCAGCCCCATAGGGCAAGAGACCCAGTACTTC; cdr3_aa: CASSPIGQETQYF
v_call: TRBV9; d_call: -; j_call: TRBJ2-5; clone_size: -; cdr3_nt: TGTGCCAGCAGCGTAGAAAATGTGAGCCCGAGGGGAGGAGAGACCCAGTACTTC; cdr3_aa: CASSVENVSPRGGETQYF
v_call: TRBV12-3/TRBV12-4; d_call: TRBD1; j_call: TRBJ2-2; clone_size: many; cdr3_nt: TGTGCCAGCAGCCTGACAGGGGGGACCGGGGAGCTGTTTTTT; cdr3_aa: CASSLTGGTGELFF
v_call: TRBV19; d_call: TRBD1; j_call: TRBJ1-2; clone_size: many; cdr3_nt: TGTGCCAGCAGTTTCCAGGGGGCTAACTATGGCTACACCTTC; cdr3_aa: CASSFQGANYGYTF
v_call: TRBV5-1; d_call: TRBD2; j_call: TRBJ2-7; clone_size: -; cdr3_nt: TGCGCCAGCAGCCCCACGGGACTAGCGGGGAAGATATCCTACGAGCAGTACTTC; cdr3_aa: CASSPTGLAGKISYEQYF
v_call: TRBV5-1; d_call: -; j_call: TRBJ2-1; clone_size: -; cdr3_nt: TGCGCCAGCAGCTTGGACTGGGAGCAGTTCTTC; cdr3_aa: CASSLDWEQFF
v_call: TRBV28; d_call: TRBD2; j_call: TRBJ2-1; clone_size: many; cdr3_nt: TGTGCCAGCGGAGCGGGAGCGGGTTACAATGAGCAGTTCTTC; cdr3_aa: CASGAGAGYNEQFF
v_call: TRBV25-1; d_call: TRBD2; j_call: TRBJ2-3; clone_size: few; cdr3_nt: TGTGCCAGCAGTGGGTATACCGGGACTAGAGGAAATGCTGATACGCAGTATTTT; cdr3_aa: CASSGYTGTRGNADTQYF
v_call: TRBV28; d_call: -; j_call: TRBJ1-1; clone_size: many; cdr3_nt: TGTGCCAGCAGTTTCTCAGGGAACACTGAAGCTTTCTTT; cdr3_aa: CASSFSGNTEAFF
v_call: TRBV27; d_call: -; j_call: TRBJ2-7; clone_size: few; cdr3_nt: TGTGCCAGCAGTCCCGTAGCCGGCCGTTCCTACGAGCAGTACTTC; cdr3_aa: CASSPVAGRSYEQYF
v_call: TRBV18; d_call: -; j_call: TRBJ1-2; clone_size: few; cdr3_nt: TGTGCCAGCTCACCAGTAGTAGGCGTGAACTATGGCTACACCTTC; cdr3_aa: CASSPVVGVNYGYTF
v_call: TRBV11-1; d_call: TRBD2; j_call: TRBJ2-1; clone_size: many; cdr3_nt: TGTGCCAGCAGCCGCGGGACTAGCGGGAGTATGGACAATGAGCAGTTCTTC; cdr3_aa: CASSRGTSGSMDNEQFF
v_call: TRBV7-9; d_call: TRBD1; j_call: TRBJ2-1; clone_size: -; cdr3_nt: TGTGCCAGCAGCTCTTCGGACAGGGGGCCTAAGAGCTCCTACAATGAGCAGTTCTTC; cdr3_aa: CASSSSDRGPKSSYNEQFF
v_call: TRBV20-1; d_call: -; j_call: TRBJ2-5; clone_size: many; cdr3_nt: TGCAGTGCCGAGCGGGCGGTACAAGAGACCCAGTACTTC; cdr3_aa: CSAERAVQETQYF
v_call: TRBV6-1; d_call: -; j_call: TRBJ1-6; clone_size: -; cdr3_nt: TGTGCCAGCAGTGAAGTGGAACAGGGAGCGATCGGTTCACCCCTCCACTTT; cdr3_aa: CASSEVEQGAIGSPLHF
v_call: TRBV12-3/TRBV12-4; d_call: TRBD2; j_call: TRBJ2-1; clone_size: many; cdr3_nt: TGTGCCAGCAGTTCCACTAGCGGGAGGGCCCCAAGCTCCTACAATGAGCAGTTCTTC; cdr3_aa: CASSSTSGRAPSSYNEQFF